This entry lists 12 T cell receptor beta chains sequenced from one sample in a study of cytotoxic CD8 clonotypes in ibrutinib-treated CLL. The data were produced by immunoSEQ multiplex PCR, yet TCRdb's version contains in-frame clones alone and is incomplete. The sample holds 200,000 or so clones, about four fifths seen once. This specimen was PBMCs, taken after 12 months of ibrutinib treatment. The receptors originated from a human donor with chronic lymphocytic leukemia.

This chain uses TRBV2 with TRBJ1-1; 8 bases are shared with TRBD1. V was pared by 5 bases and J by 4 bases, with 3 bases of the junction left unmatched. The CDR3 is 13 residues long. The germline V gene encodes CDR1 SNHLY and CDR2 FYNNEI. The CDR3 DNA follows: TGTGCCAGCAGTTACAGGGGGACCACTGAAGCTTTCTTT. Amino acid sequence: CASSYRGTTEAFF.

The V and J genes are TRBV6-5 and TRBJ2-7, with 7 bases matching TRBD2. This CDR3 spans 15 amino acids. The germline gives CDR1 MNHEY, CDR2 SVGAGI. J lost 0 bases, V lost 6 bases, and 8 bases had no gene match. The CDR3 sequence: CASRAGGGVSYEQYF. The CDR3 DNA reads TGTGCCAGCAGGGCCGGTGGGGGGGTCTCCTACGAGCAGTACTTC.

This rearrangement joins TRBV25-1 to TRBJ2-3; perhaps D is TRBD1 or TRBD2 (6 bases each). The germline V gene encodes CDR1 MGHDK and CDR2 SYGVNS. The V and J ends lost 2 bases and 6 bases respectively, with 15 bases between them. CDR3 length equals 15 residues. CDR3 in DNA: TGTGCCAGCAGTGAAGAGCCCCGGGGGCCGGATACGCAGTATTTT. As protein: CASSEEPRGPDTQYF. The whole variable domain, remainder taken from reference TRBV25-1 and TRBJ2-3, is EADIYQTPRYLVIGTGKKITLECSQTMGHDKMYWYQQDPGMELHLIHYSYGVNSTEKGDLSSESTVSRIRTEHFPLTLESARPSHTSQYLCASSEEPRGPDTQYFGPGTRLTVL.

The CDR3, as DNA: TGTGCCAGCAGCTGGCACAGACAGGGGGTAAATTCACCCCTCCACTTT. Translating it yields CASSWHRQGVNSPLHF. V is TRBV11-2 and J is TRBJ1-6; the match to TRBD1 covers 9 bases. CDR1 is SGHAT, CDR2 FQNNGV, per germline. The CDR3 extends over 16 amino acids. V trimming: 4 bases; J trimming: 7 bases; junction bases outside the gene matches: 8. The full variable domain, completed using reference TRBV11-2 and TRBJ1-6, is EAGVAQSPRYKIIEKRQSVAFWCNPISGHATLYWYQQILGQGPKLLIQFQNNGVVDDSQLPKDRFSAERLKGVDSTLKIQPAKLEDSAVYLCASSWHRQGVNSPLHFGNGTRLTVT.

The chain is built from TRBV25-1 and TRBJ2-7; 9 bases map to TRBD1. The trim removed 8 bases at V and 5 bases at J, leaving 1 base unmatched. CDR1 is MGHDK and CDR2 is SYGVNS in the germline V gene. This CDR3 contains 11 residues. CDR3 in amino acids: CASGTGNEQYF. The CDR3, as DNA: TGTGCCAGCGGGACAGGGAACGAGCAGTACTTC.

The chain recombines TRBV28 with TRBJ2-7; the D is unclear. Trimming pared 7 bases from V and 3 bases from J, leaving 22 bases between. CDR1 and CDR2 from the germline V gene are MDHEN and SYDVKM. The CDR3 loop spans 16 amino acids. The CDR3: CASMSVRRTGNYEQYF. The CDR3 DNA is TGTGCCAGCATGTCCGTAAGGCGGACGGGCAACTACGAGCAGTACTTC.

This clone was picked up a small number of times. The chain is built from TRBV14 and TRBJ2-7; D remains ambiguous. The germline CDR1 and CDR2 sequences are SGHDN and FVKESK. V was cut by 2 bases and J by 6 bases, with 5 bases left in between. This CDR3 is built from 11 residues. Written as DNA, the CDR3 is TGTGCCAGCAGCCAATACGCCGAGCAGTACTTC. It specifies CASSQYAEQYF.

The chain is built from TRBV28 and TRBJ1-2, with D possibly TRBD1 on 6 matching bases. V was trimmed by 5 bases and J by 4 bases, leaving 11 bases between them. Germline V CDR1 and CDR2: MDHEN, SYDVKM. The CDR3 sequence is 13 residues long. The CDR3 protein is CASSTGLVYGYTF. The CDR3 DNA follows: TGTGCCAGCAGTACAGGGTTGGTCTATGGCTACACCTTC.

This chain joins TRBV5-1 and TRBJ2-5; D assignment may be TRBD1 or TRBD2 (6 bases each). Trimming removed 4 bases at V and 5 bases at J, with 12 bases between. Per the germline V gene, CDR1 is SGHRS and CDR2 is YFSETQ. The CDR3 has 13 amino acids. The CDR3 DNA reads as TGCGCCAGCAGCGGGGGGACAAGGGAGACCCAGTACTTC. It translates to CASSGGTRETQYF.

V and J are TRBV27 and TRBJ2-1; D unresolved. The germline V gene encodes CDR1 MNHEY and CDR2 SMNVEV (reference sequence). Trimming pared 4 bases from V and 1 base from J, leaving 8 bases between. The CDR3 contains 14 residues. The CDR3 protein is CASSSTASYNEQFF. The CDR3 bases are TGTGCCAGCAGTTCCACGGCTTCCTACAATGAGCAGTTCTTC.

V gene TRBV7-3 combines with J gene TRBJ2-7; 9 bases agree with TRBD1. CDR1 SGHTA and CDR2 FQGTGA come from the germline V gene. The J segment lost 7 bases and the V segment lost 5 bases, leaving 9 bases of the junction unmatched. The CDR3 extends over 14 amino acids. CDR3 nucleotide sequence: TGTGCCAGCAGCCCGACAGGGGGTCCGGGGGAGCAGTACTTC. Amino acid sequence: CASSPTGGPGEQYF.

The V and J genes are TRBV28 and TRBJ1-5; TRBD1 agrees at 8 bases. The CDR3 runs to 15 residues. Germline lookup yields CDR1 MDHEN and CDR2 SYDVKM. With 5 bases clipped from V and 7 bases from J, the junction kept 10 bases outside the gene matches. As DNA, the CDR3 is TGTGCCAGCAGTCCCCAGACAGGGGTGAGGCAGCCCCAGCATTTT. Protein product: CASSPQTGVRQPQHF.